This T cell receptor beta chain was obtained from a study of T cell repertoires in cytomegalovirus infection. In the study overall: It was recently identified HLA-C-restricted and well-studied HLA-B-restricted CMV epitopes that the study used.

This clonotype was detected many times. Antigen: not known. The study's findings and limits: The response measured ex vivo was dominated by TCR beta clonotypes (HLA-C-restricted and CMV-specific).

Germline V lookup: CDR1 SGHTA, CDR2 FQGNSA. The V and J ends lost 6 bases and 3 bases, in that order; junction bases with no gene match: 3. The CDR3 has 16 amino acids. TCRdb redid the calling of the reads with MiXCR, one entry per CDR3 protein. This sample has 350,000 to 400,000 distinct CDR3 sequences, with about 35% found just once. This clonotype originated in a human donor in good health (CMV status not recorded). Some clones in this sample may be carry-over from other donors' samples. The chain recombines TRBV7-2 with TRBJ2-2; 14 bases fit TRBD2. This material consisted of cultured PBMCs, taken from culture after CMV antigen stimulation. CDR3 DNA: TGTGCCAGCAGTGGGACTAGCGGGAGTTACACCGGGGAGCTGTTTTTT. Translated: CASSGTSGSYTGELFF.